This T cell receptor beta chain was documented in a study of T-cell memory formation after mild COVID-19 (dated by TCRdb to the early 2020s). For context, the study as a whole: TCR sequence clusters from the two donors were largely donor specific. In two donors, T-cell clones that expanded and contracted after mild COVID-19 were followed by sequencing TCRalpha and TCRbeta repertoires longitudinally. The cohort comprised two young, previously healthy adult volunteers, one female and one male. Results and caveats for the whole study, not just this receptor: Contracting CD4+ clones turned up mainly in the CM and EM memory subsets, whereas EMRA was where CD8+ clones were enriched. Only a couple of mild cases were covered in the study, and larger cohorts including severe cases with pre-infection samples were considered necessary. The second-wave clones that peaked on day 37 were not confirmed to be SARS-CoV-2 specific. Some responding clones were detected in pre-infection memory, which suggested that pre-existing cross-reactive memory T cells had joined the SARS-CoV-2 response. Clones contracting from day 15 to 85 had balanced CD4/CD8 phenotypes, while a second wave expanding from day 15 to 37 was biased towards CD4+.

Sequencing instrument: Illumina NovaSeq 6000. cDNA libraries for TCRalpha and TCRbeta were prepared by 5'RACE using constant-segment primers, with sample barcodes and unique molecular identifiers added. RNA was extracted from every sample with Trizol reagent. The libraries were amplified in two PCR steps, and the second step added a second sample barcode and Illumina TruSeq adapters. Sequencing of the libraries was done on an Illumina NovaSeq, producing 2 x 150 bp paired-end reads. The authors' pipeline ran thus. The reads were demultiplexed and collapsed into UMI-guided consensus sequences using migec v1.2.7. Using mixcr v2.1.11, UMI consensuses were aligned to TRA and TRB V and J templates and then assembled into clonotypes. Clonotypes were classified as expanded or contracted when called significant by both edgeR and NoisET, with noise models trained on biological replicates. For edgeR calls, a false discovery rate-adjusted p below 0.01 and a log2 fold-change threshold of 1 were applied. As an exploratory analysis of dynamics, max-normalized trajectories of the 1000 most abundant clonotypes were examined by PCA with hierarchical clustering. Each responding clone was given a CD4 or CD8 phenotype based on the CD4+ and CD8+ repertoires, which had been sequenced separately. TCRdb applied fastp at Q25 and MiXCR to the public reads, then kept only in-frame beta chains. Every distinct CDR3 protein forms one entry, paired with its most common genes and DNA. TCRdb's processing, not the authors', yielded these V and J calls. Across this sample there are about 400,000 distinct CDR3 sequences, with roughly 15% seen only once. The biggest ten clones account for roughly 21% of the sample.

Ficoll-Paque density gradient centrifugation was used to isolate PBMCs. This clonotype was seen a few times. Its target antigen remains unknown. Base qualities are not at hand, and no much larger clone is one base apart. The source material was PBMCs or a T cell subset sorted from them (not recorded which). The receptor's source is a man between 18 and 35 years old who had mild COVID-19 (a few samples of this study predate the infection). The sample titles of this study are shuffled in the database, so cell type and time point are left out; the donor was told from shared clones.

CDR3 sequence: CASSYARENSPLHF. The base sequence is TGTGCCAGCAGTTACGCCAGGGAGAATTCACCCCTCCACTTT. This receptor chain uses TRBV6-2 or TRBV6-3 and TRBJ1-6, with a weak D call of TRBD1 (5 bases match). CDR1 and CDR2 (MNHEY, SVGEGT) derive from the germline V gene. V lost 2 bases and J lost 7 bases; the stretch between them is 9 bases long. The CDR3 covers 14 residues, taking in both the cysteine and the phenylalanine. CDR3 DNA only is kept here, 42 bases in frame from base 1.